The 24 T cell receptor beta chains given below trace back to one sample, sequenced in a study of cytotoxic CD8 clonotypes in ibrutinib-treated CLL (dated by TCRdb to about 2021). Library prep was done by the immunoSEQ multiplex PCR assay. In TCRdb, the immuneACCESS table is reduced to in-frame sequences with V and J assigned. These tables do not hold every clone; where another copy was compared, an unresolved V gene accounts for under half, and the others remain unexplained. The sample table holds 160,000 or so clones, of which roughly 80% were seen once. 2% to 2.5% of the sample rests with the top ten. In light of the paper, this sample's time point label describes: approximately 11 months on ibrutinib. The material was PBMCs, obtained after 12 months of ibrutinib treatment. Receptors were obtained from a human donor with chronic lymphocytic leukemia.

This clone appeared once. The chain is built from TRBV11-3 and TRBJ2-4; possibly TRBD1 for D (7 bases). Germline CDR1 is SGHNT and CDR2 is YENEEA. The length of the CDR3 is 17 residues. The germline V and J ends were trimmed by 1 base and 1 base, with 14 bases remaining between them. The CDR3 spells CASSLVTGEVAKNIQYF. CDR3 bases: TGTGCCAGCAGCTTAGTAACAGGGGAGGTGGCCAAAAACATTCAGTACTTC.

This clone was counted a single time. The chain carries TRBV29-1 and TRBJ2-3; D may be TRBD2 (5 bases). Trimming removed 8 bases from V and 6 bases from J, with 21 bases in between. The CDR3 runs 14 residues. Germline values: CDR1 SQVTM, CDR2 ANQGSEA. DNA for the CDR3: TGCAGCTCCCCGGGGTGGGAGAGGCCGGATACGCAGTATTTT. Its translation is CSSPGWERPDTQYF.

This chain uses TRBV6-5 with TRBJ2-1; possible D gene TRBD2, 5 bases. V was cut by 8 bases and J by 4 bases, with 18 bases left in between. Per the germline V gene, CDR1 is MNHEY and CDR2 is SVGAGI. The CDR3 extends over 15 amino acids. CDR3 sequence: CASGQSEDPYNEQFF. CDR3 coding DNA: TGTGCCAGCGGGCAGTCGGAGGACCCATACAATGAGCAGTTCTTC.

V is TRBV6-1 and J is TRBJ2-3, with unresolved D. CDR3 length: 14 residues. In germline, CDR1 is MNHNS, CDR2 SASEGT. The ends were cut back, 10 bases at V and 10 bases at J, with 24 bases in the middle. CDR3 sequence reads: CATPMVTGGLAQYF. The CDR3 nucleotides read TGTGCCACCCCGATGGTGACCGGCGGTTTAGCGCAGTATTTT.

The chain links TRBV9 to TRBJ1-1; no firm D call. The CDR3 contains 13 residues. Trimming cost V 4 bases and J 4 bases, with 11 bases left between them. Germline V gives CDR1 SGDLS, CDR2 YYNGEE. The CDR3 DNA follows: TGTGCCAGCAGCCTAAGGGAGGGCACTGAAGCTTTCTTT. Protein product: CASSLREGTEAFF.

The chain uses TRBV5-6 and TRBJ2-7; a weak D match, TRBD1 (6 bases). This CDR3 is 16 amino acids long. Trimming cost V 0 bases and J 6 bases, with 19 bases left between them. Germline-derived CDR1 and CDR2 are SGHDT and YYEEEE. The CDR3 sequence: CASSLVRWWGQREQYF. The CDR3 bases are TGTGCCAGCAGCTTGGTCCGCTGGTGGGGGCAACGCGAGCAGTACTTC.

This sequence joins TRBV7-9 and TRBJ2-7, with 12 bases identical to TRBD2. The junction had 3 bases not matched to a gene; V was cut back by 5 bases and J by 4 bases. CDR3 length: 14 residues. The germline CDR1 and CDR2 sequences are SEHNR and FQNEAQ (reference sequence). CDR3 bases: TGTGCCAGCAGCCAAACTAGCGGGAGGTACGAGCAGTACTTC. This gives the protein CASSQTSGRYEQYF.

The rearrangement links TRBV28 to TRBJ2-7, with no clear D. The CDR3 covers 12 residues. With 8 bases removed from V and 4 bases from J, the gap between germline ends came to 12 bases. Per the germline V gene, CDR1 is MDHEN and CDR2 is SYDVKM. CDR3 bases: TGTGCCAGCGGGGTCATAGGTTACGAGCAGTACTTC. Translating gives CASGVIGYEQYF.

This chain uses TRBV27 with TRBJ2-1; D gene uncertain. This CDR3 is 15 amino acids long. The V end lost 10 bases, the J end lost 10 bases, and 26 bases lay between the germline ends. Per germline, CDR1 MNHEY and CDR2 SMNVEV (reference sequence). CDR3 nucleotide sequence: TGTGCCACCTATATTCTCCGACCTAATAGTTGGGAGCAGTTCTTC. Protein: CATYILRPNSWEQFF.

This chain connects TRBV5-6 to TRBJ2-2; 8 positions match TRBD1. CDR1 is SGHDT, CDR2 YYEEEE, per germline. The CDR3 contains 14 residues. Losses at the gene ends were 2 bases for V and 4 bases for J; bases not matched to a gene: 1. The CDR3 DNA is TGTGCCAGCAGCTTCAGGGGGCTCACCGGGGAGCTGTTTTTT. This encodes CASSFRGLTGELFF.

The V and J genes are TRBV4-2 and TRBJ1-5; 7 nucleotides agree with TRBD1. Germline V gives CDR1 LGHNA, CDR2 YNFKEQ. The V segment lost 3 bases and the J segment 7 bases; nucleotides outside the gene matches: 9. The CDR3 length is 15 residues. The DNA for the CDR3 is TGTGCCAGCAGCCACTCCGACAGGGATGGCCAGCCCCAGCATTTT. Translating it yields CASSHSDRDGQPQHF.

The chain links TRBV30 to TRBJ1-1; the D is unclear. The CDR3 covers 13 residues. The V end was cut by 5 bases, the J end by 3 bases, with 13 bases between. Germline V gene lookup returns CDR1 GTSNPN and CDR2 SVGIG (reference sequence). CDR3 sequence: CAWAARRDTEAFF. The DNA of the CDR3 is TGTGCCTGGGCGGCCCGGAGGGACACTGAAGCTTTCTTT.

This chain joins TRBV11-2 and TRBJ2-3; D unclear. The germline V and J ends were trimmed by 4 bases and 2 bases, with 4 bases remaining between them. Germline V gives CDR1 SGHAT, CDR2 FQNNGV. CDR3 size: 12 residues. Here the CDR3 DNA reads TGTGCCAGCAGCTCCTTCACAGATACGCAGTATTTT. This translates into CASSSFTDTQYF.

V gene TRBV4-2 combines with J gene TRBJ1-2, with TRBD1 identical over 7 bases. V shed 1 base and J 6 bases; nucleotides not matched to a gene: 8. The CDR3 consists of 15 residues. The germline CDR1 and CDR2 sequences are LGHNA and YNFKEQ. The CDR3 spells CASSQVPQGEHGYTF. The CDR3 DNA is TGTGCCAGCAGCCAAGTCCCCCAGGGGGAACATGGCTACACCTTC.

This clone was observed a few times. The chain combines TRBV6-1 with TRBJ1-5; D call uncertain. Trimming pared 5 bases from V and 5 bases from J, leaving 16 bases between. This CDR3 contains 15 residues. Germline loops: CDR1 MNHNS, CDR2 SASEGT. CDR3 sequence: CASSKFLEGDQPQHF. The CDR3 DNA reads as TGTGCCAGCAGTAAATTCCTGGAGGGAGATCAGCCCCAGCATTTT.

The chain carries TRBV7-8 and TRBJ1-5, with unresolved D. Germline V gene sequence: CDR1 SGHVS, CDR2 FQNEAQ. V was shortened by 5 bases and J by 0 bases, with 8 bases between the two germline ends. The CDR3 totals 14 residues. CDR3 residues: CASSLTDSNQPQHF. DNA of the CDR3: TGTGCCAGCAGCCTGACGGATAGCAATCAGCCCCAGCATTTT. The full variable domain, with the rest looked up from reference TRBV7-8 and TRBJ1-5, is GAGVSQSPRYKVAKRGQDVALRCDPISGHVSLFWYQQALGQGPEFLTYFQNEAQLDKSGLPSDRFFAERPEGSVSTLKIQRTQQEDSAVYLCASSLTDSNQPQHFGDGTRLSIL.

CDR3 DNA sequence: TGTGCCAGCAGCTTAGCTGGGACAGAGACCCAGTACTTC. Translating it yields CASSLAGTETQYF. The rearrangement joins TRBV7-9 to TRBJ2-5; D possibly matches TRBD1 or TRBD2 (5 bases each). Per germline, CDR1 SEHNR and CDR2 FQNEAQ (reference sequence). The germline V and J ends were trimmed by 0 bases and 4 bases, with 6 bases remaining between them. There are 13 residues in the CDR3.

This clone was seen at least ten times. This chain joins TRBV10-3 and TRBJ2-6, with D maybe TRBD1 (5 bases). Germline CDR1 ENHRY, CDR2 SYGVKD. This CDR3 spans 16 amino acids. Deletions cut 5 bases from V and 0 bases from J, with 11 bases between. CDR3 DNA sequence: TGTGCCATCAGTTATCCAGGGCTCTCTGGGGCCAACGTCCTGACTTTC. It codes for CAISYPGLSGANVLTF.

This clone appeared a single time. V usage is TRBV4-2 and J usage is TRBJ2-1, with 8 bases fitting TRBD1. Germline CDR1 is LGHNA and CDR2 is YNFKEQ. The junction had 7 bases not matched to a gene; V was cut back by 3 bases and J by 9 bases. The CDR3 totals 14 residues. The CDR3, as DNA: TGTGCCAGCAGCCACTCGGACAGGGCGGGTGAGCAGTTCTTC. Protein: CASSHSDRAGEQFF.

The rearrangement joins TRBV18 to TRBJ1-2; D is possibly TRBD1 (6 bases). The CDR3 contains 13 residues. From germline, CDR1 is KGHSH and CDR2 LQKENI. V shed 2 bases and J shed 8 bases, with 12 bases lying between them. For the CDR3, the DNA is TGTGCCAGCTCACCAGGCGGGGGCAGGGGCTACACCTTC. Translating gives CASSPGGGRGYTF.

This clone was seen a handful of times. The V call is TRBV28, the J call TRBJ2-7; 13 nucleotides match TRBD2. CDR3 size: 17 residues. Germline V gene sequence: CDR1 MDHEN, CDR2 SYDVKM. V was pared by 5 bases and J by 0 bases, with 7 bases of the junction left unmatched. The CDR3 reads CASSPGTSGTTSYEQYF. The CDR3 DNA is TGTGCCAGCAGTCCAGGGACTAGCGGGACAACCTCCTACGAGCAGTACTTC.

This clone was recorded once. The chain uses TRBV5-1 and TRBJ2-1; 7 positions match TRBD2. CDR1 is SGHRS and CDR2 is YFSETQ in the germline V gene. The J segment lost 8 bases and the V segment lost 5 bases, leaving 19 bases of the junction unmatched. CDR3 length: 17 residues. CDR3 sequence reads: CASSFGGAGAASDEQFF. In DNA form, the CDR3 reads TGCGCCAGCAGTTTTGGAGGGGCGGGAGCGGCGTCCGATGAGCAGTTCTTC. The whole variable domain, remainder taken from reference TRBV5-1 and TRBJ2-1, is KAGVTQTPRYLIKTRGQQVTLSCSPISGHRSVSWYQQTPGQGLQFLFEYFSETQRNKGNFPGRFSGRQFSNSRSEMNVSTLELGDSALYLCASSFGGAGAASDEQFFGPGTRLTVL.

This chain connects TRBV15 to TRBJ2-1; tentatively, D is TRBD2 (6 bases). The V gene lost 4 bases and the J gene lost 10 bases, with 17 bases spanning the gap. Germline V CDR1 and CDR2: LNHNV, YYDKDF (reference sequence). The CDR3 is 14 amino acids. The CDR3 spells CATSTPGTVQEQFF. DNA for the CDR3: TGTGCCACCAGCACTCCCGGGACTGTCCAGGAGCAGTTCTTC. Variable domain in full (rest from reference TRBV15 and TRBJ2-1): DAMVIQNPRYQVTQFGKPVTLSCSQTLNHNVMYWYQQKSSQAPKLLFHYYDKDFNNEADTPDNFQSRRPNTSFCFLDIRSPGLGDTAMYLCATSTPGTVQEQFFGPGTRLTVL.

This clone was found a few times. The V gene is TRBV27, the J gene TRBJ1-2, with 8 bases aligning to TRBD1. The CDR3 is 15 residues long. Germline assignment: CDR1 MNHEY and CDR2 SMNVEV (reference sequence). The V gene end was trimmed by 4 bases and the J gene end by 2 bases; junction bases not matched to a gene: 6. CDR3 sequence reads: CASSSTGVRNYGYTF. The CDR3 DNA follows: TGTGCCAGCAGTTCGACAGGGGTAAGGAACTATGGCTACACCTTC.